One and the same sample provided the 24 T cell receptor beta chains below, sequenced in a study of blood T cell repertoires in COVID-19 (dated by TCRdb to about 2020). Receptors were amplified or captured by the immunoSEQ multiplex PCR assay. Not all clones reach the TCRdb copy of this immuneACCESS table, which keeps in-frame sequences only. Checked studies attribute under half of the gap to unresolved V genes and leave the rest unexplained. Recorded for this sample are fewer than 200,000 clones; about 78% of them occurred a single time. The ten top clones hold 17% of the sample. Sequenced material: PBMCs or T cells enriched from blood (not recorded which). The receptors were gathered from a woman aged 45-65 years who had recovered from COVID-19.

This rearrangement joins TRBV24-1 to TRBJ2-1, with 7 bases identical to TRBD2. Unmatched junction bases numbered 10, after V lost 5 bases and J lost 10 bases. Germline loops: CDR1 KGHDR, CDR2 SFDVKD. The length of the CDR3 is 14 residues. CDR3 sequence: CATSGEGGSIEQFF. The CDR3 region has the DNA TGTGCCACCAGTGGGGAGGGAGGATCGATCGAGCAGTTCTTC.

The chain combines TRBV18 with TRBJ1-6; TRBD1 aligns across 7 bases. The V and J ends lost 6 bases and 8 bases, in that order; junction bases with no gene match: 7. The V gene's germline CDR1 is KGHSH and CDR2 LQKENI. The CDR3 extends over 14 amino acids. The CDR3 bases are TGTGCCAGCTCCCGCGGGACAGTAGATTCACCCCTCCACTTT. It yields the protein CASSRGTVDSPLHF.

This chain joins TRBV5-1 and TRBJ2-3, with 7 nucleotides matching TRBD2. This CDR3 spans 15 amino acids. Losses at the gene ends were 4 bases for V and 2 bases for J; bases not matched to a gene: 7. Germline CDR1 reads SGHRS; CDR2 reads YFSETQ. In DNA form, the CDR3 reads TGCGCCAGCAGCCAGGGACTATACAACACAGATACGCAGTATTTT. Its protein product is CASSQGLYNTDTQYF.

This clone was recorded only once. This chain uses TRBV3-1 (or the pseudogene TRBV3-2) with TRBJ1-5; possible D gene TRBD1, 5 bases. The V end lost 2 bases, the J end lost 4 bases, and 12 bases lay between the germline ends. The germline CDR1 and CDR2 sequences are LGHDT and YNNKEL (reference sequence). This CDR3 contains 15 residues. The CDR3, as DNA: TGTGCCAGCAGCCAAAGGGGTCAGCTAAATCAGCCCCAGCATTTT. Its protein product is CASSQRGQLNQPQHF.

This clone has only one observation. The CDR3 loop reads CASSYLGTTGPTEAFF. For the CDR3, the DNA is TGTGCCAGCAGTTACCTCGGGACTACAGGTCCGACTGAAGCTTTCTTT. V is TRBV27 and J is TRBJ1-1, with D possibly TRBD1 on 5 matching bases. V dropped 4 bases and J dropped 5 bases, with 20 bases sitting between them. The V gene's germline CDR1 is MNHEY and CDR2 SMNVEV (reference sequence). CDR3 length: 16 amino acids.

This clone was observed a handful of times. V gene TRBV11-2 combines with J gene TRBJ2-7, with D perhaps TRBD1 (6 bases). From germline, CDR1 is SGHAT and CDR2 FQNNGV. The CDR3 sequence is 13 residues long. V was pared by 5 bases and J by 6 bases, with 14 bases between. The CDR3 region is CASSAGETSEQYF. The CDR3 region has the DNA TGTGCCAGCAGCGCAGGGGAAACTAGCGAGCAGTACTTC.

This clone was detected once. This chain uses TRBV5-6 with TRBJ2-7; 9 positions agree with TRBD1. The germline CDR1 and CDR2 sequences are SGHDT and YYEEEE. With V trimmed by 4 bases and J by 8 bases, 13 bases remained unmatched. The CDR3 is 15 residues long. The CDR3 loop is CASSPGTGNVAKQYF. Written as DNA, the CDR3 is TGTGCCAGCAGCCCGGGGACAGGGAACGTGGCGAAGCAGTACTTC. Full variable domain (remainder filled in from reference TRBV5-6 and TRBJ2-7): DAGVTQSPTHLIKTRGQQVTLRCSPKSGHDTVSWYQQALGQGPQFIFQYYEEEERQRGNFPDRFSGHQFPNYSSELNVNALLLGDSALYLCASSPGTGNVAKQYFGPGTRLTVT.

CDR3 DNA: TGTGCCAGTAGTCTGGGACAGGGGGCCAGCTCCTACGAGCAGTACTTC. It yields the protein CASSLGQGASSYEQYF. The chain links TRBV19 to TRBJ2-7, with 12 bases identical to TRBD1. Germline CDR1 LNHDA, CDR2 SQIVND (reference sequence). CDR3 length: 16 residues. V trimming: 5 bases; J trimming: 0 bases; junction bases outside the gene matches: 5.

J is TRBJ2-5 and V is TRBV7-2; maybe TRBD2 (5 bases). Germline CDR1 is SGHTA and CDR2 is FQGNSA. The ends were cut back, 1 base at V and 4 bases at J, with 13 bases in the middle. The CDR3 contains 15 residues. This CDR3 is CASSLGPGMGETQYF. In nucleotides, the CDR3 is TGTGCCAGCAGCTTAGGGCCGGGGATGGGAGAGACCCAGTACTTC.

This chain connects TRBV19 to TRBJ1-4; D may be TRBD1 (5 bases). Germline CDR1 is LNHDA and CDR2 is SQIVND (reference sequence). CDR3 size: 16 residues. Trimming stripped 5 bases from V and 0 bases from J, with 13 bases between. The chain's CDR3 is CASSRSGGATNEKLFF. In nucleotides, the CDR3 is TGTGCCAGTAGTCGATCTGGGGGGGCAACTAATGAAAAACTGTTTTTT.

This clone was seen just once. The chain has TRBV7-9 and TRBJ2-7; TRBD1 matches at 7 bases. Germline assignment: CDR1 SEHNR and CDR2 FQNEAQ (reference sequence). The CDR3 is 14 amino acids. J lost 10 bases, V lost 6 bases, and 15 bases had no gene match. The DNA for the CDR3 is TGTGCCAGCAGTTCCCCGACAGGGTGGCACCGACAGTACTTC. Its protein is CASSSPTGWHRQYF.

V usage is TRBV18 and J usage is TRBJ1-1, with TRBD1 identical over 9 bases. This CDR3 contains 14 residues. Germline values: CDR1 KGHSH, CDR2 LQKENI. V lost 3 bases, J lost 8 bases, and 7 bases stayed unmatched. This CDR3 reads CASSPRGQGTEAFF. CDR3 DNA: TGTGCCAGCTCACCTCGGGGACAGGGAACGGAAGCTTTCTTT.

In the case of this clone: Possible read error: a much larger clone is one base away. The J gene is TRBJ2-3, the V gene TRBV7-3, with unresolved D. This CDR3 comprises 12 residues. Germline CDR1 SGHTA, CDR2 FQGTGA. Between the trimmed V and J ends, which lost 5 bases and 0 bases, there was a span of 3 bases. CDR3 residues: CASSPSTDTQYF. The CDR3 coding sequence is TGTGCCAGCAGCCCTAGCACAGATACGCAGTATTTT.

The CDR3 region has the DNA TGTGCCAGCAGCTTGGCACGGACAGGGGTCGAAAAACTGTTTTTT. Translating gives CASSLARTGVEKLFF. J is TRBJ1-4 and V is TRBV5-6, with 9 bases identical to TRBD1. This CDR3 contains 15 residues. From germline, CDR1 is SGHDT and CDR2 YYEEEE. Germline trimming cut 0 bases from V and 8 bases from J; bases unmatched to any gene: 5.

V is TRBV27 and J is TRBJ2-7; 7 nucleotides line up with TRBD1. CDR3 size: 12 residues. J lost 11 bases, V lost 5 bases, and 9 bases had no gene match. Per the germline V gene, CDR1 is MNHEY and CDR2 is SMNVEV (reference sequence). The CDR3 loop is CASSPRQGREYF. CDR3 DNA sequence: TGTGCCAGCAGTCCACGACAGGGTAGGGAGTACTTC.

The chain links TRBV6-5 to TRBJ2-7; D might be TRBD1 (6 bases). CDR1 and CDR2 from the germline V gene are MNHEY and SVGAGI. Deletions cut 5 bases from V and 2 bases from J, with 13 bases between. CDR3 length: 14 amino acids. The DNA for the CDR3 is TGTGCCAGCAGTCCAGGACCAGGGGCCTACGAGCAGTACTTC. As protein: CASSPGPGAYEQYF.

This clone appeared a few times. The rearrangement links TRBV28 to TRBJ1-1; TRBD1 matches 8 bases. The V segment lost 8 bases and the J segment 2 bases; nucleotides outside the gene matches: 10. The CDR3 has 15 amino acids. Per the germline V gene, CDR1 is MDHEN and CDR2 is SYDVKM. The CDR3 region has the DNA TGTGCCAGCCCTCGCTCGGGACAGGCCAACACTGAAGCTTTCTTT. Translating it yields CASPRSGQANTEAFF.

This chain links TRBV19 with TRBJ1-5, with D unresolved. Trimming shortened V by 3 bases and J by 3 bases, and 15 bases separated the two germline ends. Germline CDR1 LNHDA, CDR2 SQIVND (reference sequence). The CDR3 is 16 amino acids. The CDR3 reads CASSIYPGESNQPQHF. In DNA, the CDR3 is TGTGCCAGTAGTATTTATCCTGGGGAGTCCAATCAGCCCCAGCATTTT.

About this clone itself: The identical CDR3 is also encoded by other nucleotide sequences in the sample. The V gene is TRBV5-6, the J gene TRBJ2-7, with unresolved D. Germline-derived CDR1 and CDR2 are SGHDT and YYEEEE. The V end was cut by 4 bases, the J end by 3 bases, with 8 bases between. The CDR3 loop spans 12 amino acids. For the CDR3, the DNA is TGTGCCAGCAGCGTGGGCGACTACGAGCAGTACTTC. This sequence encodes CASSVGDYEQYF.

The chain employs TRBV13 and TRBJ2-5, with TRBD1 identical over 10 bases. The CDR3 runs 16 residues. The V segment lost 2 bases and the J segment 2 bases; nucleotides outside the gene matches: 5. The germline CDR1 and CDR2 sequences are PRHDT and FYEKMQ (reference sequence). The CDR3 is CASSLIRGQGQETQYF. The CDR3 DNA sequence: TGTGCCAGCAGCTTAATAAGGGGACAGGGGCAAGAGACCCAGTACTTC.

The gene calls are TRBV19 and TRBJ1-5; D unclear. V was shortened by 8 bases and J by 7 bases, with 15 bases between the two germline ends. The germline gives CDR1 LNHDA, CDR2 SQIVND (reference sequence). The CDR3 covers 13 residues. CDR3 loop: CASAGREGQPQHF. The CDR3 DNA reads TGTGCCAGTGCGGGGAGGGAAGGGCAGCCCCAGCATTTT.

The chain recombines TRBV6-5 with TRBJ2-3; tentative D call: TRBD2 (6 bases). The length of the CDR3 is 13 residues. Germline CDR1 MNHEY, CDR2 SVGAGI. Trimming removed 10 bases at V and 4 bases at J, with 15 bases between. The CDR3 DNA reads as TGTGCCACCCGCCTCGGGGGTGCAGATACGCAGTATTTT. It is translated as CATRLGGADTQYF.

The chain joins TRBV11-1 to TRBJ2-3; a possible D gene is TRBD2 (5 bases). Germline V gene lookup returns CDR1 SGHAT and CDR2 FQDESV (reference sequence). V was shortened by 5 bases and J by 0 bases, with 15 bases between the two germline ends. This CDR3 spans 16 amino acids. Here the CDR3 DNA reads TGTGCCAGCAGCGTTCGGGGTGCGGTTAGCACAGATACGCAGTATTTT. Its translation: CASSVRGAVSTDTQYF. The full variable domain, its missing parts supplied by reference TRBV11-1 and TRBJ2-3, is EAEVAQSPRYKITEKSQAVAFWCDPISGHATLYWYRQILGQGPELLVQFQDESVVDDSQLPKDRFSAERLKGVDSTLKIQPAELGDSAMYLCASSVRGAVSTDTQYFGPGTRLTVL.

The chain is built from TRBV5-1 and TRBJ2-3; 9 bases are shared with TRBD2. This CDR3 spans 16 amino acids. Per germline, CDR1 SGHRS and CDR2 YFSETQ. V lost 5 bases and J lost 0; bases outside the gene matches: 7. The CDR3 region is CASSYYSGGSTDTQYF. The DNA of the CDR3 is TGCGCCAGCAGTTATTATAGCGGGGGTAGCACAGATACGCAGTATTTT.